These 10 T cell receptor beta chains originate from one sample sequenced in a study of blood T cell repertoires in COVID-19 (dated by TCRdb to 2019 to 2021). Library prep was done by the immunoSEQ multiplex PCR assay. TCRdb re-hosts the immuneACCESS table, in-frame sequences only. Its copies lack some clones; in the studies checked, an unresolved V gene accounts for under half of them, and the cause for the rest is not known. A total of more than 300,000 clones appear in this sample, about 92% of them only once. Of the sample, 18% falls within the top ten clones. The sample comprised PBMCs or T cells enriched from blood (not recorded which). The receptor set was obtained from a woman in her twenties or thirties who had recovered from COVID-19.

This chain connects TRBV20-1 to TRBJ1-1; D perhaps matches TRBD1 (5 bases). Germline lookup yields CDR1 DFQATT and CDR2 SNEGSKA (reference sequence). The CDR3 totals 11 residues. The CDR3 protein is CRGLGGTEAFF. CDR3 DNA: TGCAGGGGACTTGGTGGCACTGAAGCTTTCTTT.

The chain has TRBV4-2 and TRBJ1-1; D is possibly TRBD1 (5 bases). V lost 1 base to trimming and J lost 0 bases, with 15 bases between them. Per germline, CDR1 LGHNA and CDR2 YNFKEQ. The CDR3 is 17 residues long. The CDR3 spells CASSQVGRGTLNTEAFF. CDR3 bases: TGTGCCAGCAGCCAAGTGGGACGTGGGACTTTGAACACTGAAGCTTTCTTT.

The V call is TRBV7-3, the J call TRBJ2-1; 7 positions agree with TRBD1. With V trimmed by 2 bases and J by 7 bases, 17 bases remained unmatched. The CDR3 runs 18 residues. In germline, CDR1 is SGHTA, CDR2 FQGTGA. The CDR3 coding sequence is TGTGCCAGCAGCTTATTTGCGCTGAAATTAGGACAGGCAAATGAGCAGTTCTTC. Translating it yields CASSLFALKLGQANEQFF.

The genes are TRBV7-6 and TRBJ2-7; 10 positions agree with TRBD1. V shed 0 bases and J 7 bases; nucleotides not matched to a gene: 6. The CDR3 length is 15 residues. Per germline, CDR1 SGHVS and CDR2 FNYEAQ. CDR3 region: CASSLAGTGDGEQYF. As DNA, the CDR3 is TGTGCCAGCAGCTTAGCTGGGACAGGGGATGGAGAGCAGTACTTC. The complete variable domain, with remaining parts taken from reference TRBV7-6 and TRBJ2-7, reads GAGVSQSPRYKVTKRGQDVALRCDPISGHVSLYWYRQALGQGPEFLTYFNYEAQQDKSGLPNDRFSAERPEGSISTLTIQRTEQRDSAMYRCASSLAGTGDGEQYFGPGTRLTVT.

This sequence joins TRBV7-9 and TRBJ2-7, with 11 bases aligning to TRBD1. The CDR3 is made up of 16 amino acids. Losses at the gene ends were 2 bases for V and 0 bases for J; bases not matched to a gene: 3. Per the germline V gene, CDR1 is SEHNR and CDR2 is FQNEAQ (reference sequence). The CDR3 sequence is CASSLTGTGGSYEQYF. CDR3 DNA sequence: TGTGCCAGCAGCTTAACCGGGACAGGGGGCTCCTACGAGCAGTACTTC. Full variable domain (remainder filled in from reference TRBV7-9 and TRBJ2-7): DTGVSQNPRHKITKRGQNVTFRCDPISEHNRLYWYRQTLGQGPEFLTYFQNEAQLEKSRLLSDRFSAERPKGSFSTLEIQRTEQGDSAMYLCASSLTGTGGSYEQYFGPGTRLTVT.

V is TRBV4-2 and J is TRBJ2-1; D may be TRBD2 (6 bases). Germline-derived CDR1 and CDR2 are LGHNA and YNFKEQ. V lost 0 bases and J 9 bases, leaving 18 bases between the germline ends. This CDR3 has 16 amino acids. CDR3 DNA sequence: TGTGCCAGCAGCCAAGATCCTAGCGCCGGTAAACGTGAGCAGTTCTTC. This translates into CASSQDPSAGKREQFF.

This chain connects TRBV7-2 to TRBJ1-5, with 10 bases lining up with TRBD1. The V gene's germline CDR1 is SGHTA and CDR2 FQGNSA. CDR3 length equals 15 residues. With 5 bases clipped from V and 5 bases from J, the junction kept 6 bases outside the gene matches. The CDR3 protein is CASSGGTGVYQPQHF. CDR3 coding DNA: TGTGCCAGCAGCGGCGGGACAGGGGTGTATCAGCCCCAGCATTTT.

The chain uses TRBV19 and TRBJ2-2, with 8 bases fitting TRBD2. CDR1 is LNHDA, CDR2 SQIVND, per germline (reference sequence). CDR3 length: 20 amino acids. The ends lost 5 bases at V and 5 bases at J; junction bases unmatched: 22. The CDR3 spells CASSPLIAGIQILATGELFF. The CDR3, as DNA: TGTGCCAGTAGTCCCTTAATAGCGGGAATACAAATTTTAGCGACCGGGGAGCTGTTTTTT.

In this sample, this clone turned up once. This chain links TRBV18 with TRBJ2-4; the D is unclear. The CDR3 runs 14 residues. With 2 bases removed from V and 2 bases from J, the gap between germline ends came to 7 bases. Looked up from germline, CDR1 is KGHSH and CDR2 is LQKENI. The chain's CDR3 is CASSPSNPKNIQYF. Here the CDR3 DNA reads TGTGCCAGCTCACCATCAAATCCCAAAAACATTCAGTACTTC.

This chain uses TRBV20-1 with TRBJ1-1; D unclear. V lost 4 bases and J lost 5, with 5 bases in between. CDR3 size: 10 residues. Germline loops: CDR1 DFQATT, CDR2 SNEGSKA (reference sequence). CDR3 DNA sequence: TGCAGTGCTATCTTAACTGAAGCTTTCTTT. Its protein is CSAILTEAFF.